The 16 T cell receptor beta chains presented below share a single source sample, sequenced in a study of Tregs in tolerant kidney transplant recipients. Recipients received nonmyeloablative bone marrow transplants from related graft donors, with transient mixed chimerism. Sequencing was performed with immunoSEQ multiplex PCR; in TCRdb, only in-frame clones are kept and a portion is missing. The data show nearly 15,000 clones, and the top ten clones hold 3.5% to 4%. The sample was CD4+ T cells from blood (PBMCs), taken 12 months after the transplant. These receptors were taken from a human patient who received a combined kidney and bone marrow transplant. Some T cells may possibly be graft donor cells.

Regarding this clone: The sequence runs out 3 residues before the end of the CDR3; the remainder is reconstructed from the germline J gene. The V and J genes are TRBV7-3 and TRBJ2-1, with 8 bases aligning to TRBD2. Germline assignment: CDR1 SGHTA and CDR2 FQGTGA. With 4 bases clipped from V and 4 bases from J, the junction kept 6 bases outside the gene matches. CDR3 length equals 15 residues. CDR3: CASSSTGTRYNEQFF. The CDR3 bases that were read are TGTGCCAGCAGCTCCACCGGGACTAGGTACAATGAG. Combining the CDR3 with reference TRBV7-3 and TRBJ2-1 gives the whole variable domain GAGVSQTPSNKVTEKGKYVELRCDPISGHTALYWYRQSLGQGPEFLIYFQGTGAADDSGLPNDRFFAVRPEGSVSTLKIQRTERGDSAVYLCASSSTGTRYNEQFFGPGTRLTVL.

Considering frequency, this clone is medium-sized. The observed sequence ends 3 residues before the CDR3 terminus, with the missing tail filled in from the germline J gene. V gene TRBV5-6 combines with J gene TRBJ2-3; a weak D match, TRBD1 (5 bases). V lost 0 bases and J lost 2, with 7 bases in between. Germline values: CDR1 SGHDT, CDR2 YYEEEE. The CDR3 totals 14 residues. The CDR3 region is CASSLGRDTDTQYF. The sequenced CDR3 bases are TGTGCCAGCAGCTTGGGCAGGGACACAGATACG.

The CDR3 region is CASSQSETDYEQYF. The CDR3 bases that were read are TGCGCCAGCAGCCAGAGCGAGACAGACTACGAG. V gene TRBV4-1 combines with J gene TRBJ2-7; D perhaps matches TRBD1 (5 bases). The read falls 3 residues short of the CDR3 end, and the missing part is taken from the germline J gene. The germline CDR1 and CDR2 sequences are MGHRA and YSYEKL. The V and J ends lost 3 bases and 3 bases respectively, with 12 bases between them. CDR3 length equals 14 residues.

Comments on this clone: The read halts 3 residues ahead of the CDR3 end, with the missing end drawn from the germline J gene. V gene TRBV20-1 combines with J gene TRBJ1-1; tentative D call: TRBD1 (5 bases). Between the trimmed V and J ends, which lost 1 base and 4 bases, there was a span of 16 bases. Per germline, CDR1 DFQATT and CDR2 SNEGSKA (reference sequence). The CDR3 is made up of 15 amino acids. The CDR3 spells CSARASAGGGTEAFF. The part of the CDR3 DNA that was read is TGCAGTGCTAGAGCGTCTGCCGGGGGGGGCACTGAA.

Of note for this clone: At one end the junction does not follow the germline gene, possibly because of a read error. CDR3 region: CATSRGATTSSNNEQFF. The part of the CDR3 DNA that was read is TGTGCCACCAGCAGAGGCGCGACGACTAGCTCCAACAATGAG. The V call is TRBV15, the J call TRBJ2-1; 7 bases map to TRBD2. The read terminates 3 residues before the CDR3 end, so the remaining end is supplied by the germline J gene. Germline CDR1 and CDR2: LNHNV and YYDKDF (reference sequence). The CDR3 covers 17 residues.

Of note for this clone: The DNA ends 3 residues before the CDR3 does, and the rest of the CDR3 is filled in from the germline J gene. V usage is TRBV4-1 and J usage is TRBJ1-2; D uncertain. Germline V lookup: CDR1 MGHRA, CDR2 YSYEKL. CDR3 length: 14 amino acids. Trimming removed 0 bases from V and 5 bases from J, with 10 bases in between. Here the CDR3 reads CASSQETGSYGYTF. The covered CDR3 bases are TGCGCCAGCAGCCAAGAAACGGGGAGTTATGGC.

For this clone: The read finishes 3 residues shy of the CDR3 end, and the germline J gene is used to complete it. The V gene is TRBV19, the J gene TRBJ1-4, with TRBD1 matching over 7 bases. The V gene's germline CDR1 is LNHDA and CDR2 SQIVND (reference sequence). The CDR3 has 16 amino acids. V shed 3 bases and J 8 bases; nucleotides not matched to a gene: 12. The CDR3 protein is CASSIVTGVISEKLFF. The covered CDR3 bases are TGTGCCAGTAGTATCGTAACAGGGGTAATCTCGGAAAAA.

Details on this clone: The CDR3 is cut off 3 residues early in the read; its end comes from the germline J gene. The V gene is TRBV5-1, the J gene TRBJ2-3; 12 positions match TRBD1. CDR1 and CDR2 (germline): SGHRS, YFSETQ. J was trimmed by 4 bases and V by 4 bases; bases with no gene match: 7. The CDR3 is made up of 16 amino acids. The sequenced CDR3 bases are TGCGCCAGCAGCCCCCGGGACAGGGGGCTTGCAGATACG. It yields the protein CASSPRDRGLADT. The entire CDR3 reads CASSPRDRGLADTQYF.

For this clone: The CDR3 extends 3 residues past the end of the read, so its final part is completed from the germline J gene. The rearrangement links TRBV7-2 to TRBJ2-7; 9 bases map to TRBD1. The V segment lost 1 base and the J segment 1 base; nucleotides outside the gene matches: 2. This CDR3 has 15 residues. Germline CDR1 is SGHTA and CDR2 is FQGNSA. The DNA read from the CDR3 is TGTGCCAGCAGCTTAGGTGGGACAGGGTCCTACGAG. It is translated as CASSLGGTGSYE. The CDR3 as a whole reads CASSLGGTGSYEQYF.

Comment on this clone: The CDR3 is cut off 3 residues early in the read; its end comes from the germline J gene. The J gene is TRBJ2-3, the V gene TRBV29-1, with D possibly being TRBD2 (6 bases). The CDR3 extends over 13 amino acids. From germline, CDR1 is SQVTM and CDR2 ANQGSEA. V was trimmed by 3 bases and J by 2 bases, leaving 9 bases between them. CDR3 residues: CSVDWDSTDTQYF. The CDR3 bases that were read are TGCAGCGTTGACTGGGACTCCACAGATACG.

On this clone itself: The read finishes 3 residues shy of the CDR3 end, and the germline J gene is used to complete it. The rearrangement joins TRBV7-2 to TRBJ2-3, with a weak D call TRBD2 (5 bases). The germline V and J ends were trimmed by 2 bases and 2 bases, with 8 bases remaining between them. CDR3 size: 14 residues. Germline loops: CDR1 SGHTA, CDR2 FQGNSA. The CDR3 DNA, read in part, is TGTGCCAGCAGCTTAATGACTACCACAGATACG. Translated: CASSLMTTTDT. The full CDR3 sequence reads CASSLMTTTDTQYF.

As to this clone: The read stops 3 residues short of the end of the CDR3; the missing end is completed from the germline J gene. The chain carries TRBV5-4 and TRBJ1-1; the D is unclear. CDR3 length: 14 residues. Trimming took off 0 bases at V and 5 bases at J, with 11 bases between the two ends. Per the germline V gene, CDR1 is SGHNT and CDR2 is YYREEE (reference sequence). The chain's CDR3 is CASSLAKGGTEAFF. The CDR3 DNA, read in part, is TGTGCCAGCAGCTTGGCCAAAGGAGGGACTGAA.

Concerning this clone: The CDR3 is cut off 3 residues early in the read; its end comes from the germline J gene. The chain couples TRBV5-4 to TRBJ1-3; unclear D gene. The germline V and J ends were trimmed by 0 bases and 0 bases, with 7 bases remaining between them. Per germline, CDR1 SGHNT and CDR2 YYREEE (reference sequence). The CDR3 is 15 amino acids. The DNA read from the CDR3 is TGTGCCAGCAGCTTGGACACCAGCTCTGGAAACACC. This gives the protein CASSLDTSSGNT. From start to end, the CDR3 is CASSLDTSSGNTIYF.

CDR3 amino acids: CSARGPKVEKLFF. CDR3 DNA (partial): TGCAGTGCTAGAGGCCCGAAGGTGGAAAAA. V is TRBV20-1 and J is TRBJ1-4, with unresolved D. The CDR3 end lies 3 residues beyond the end of the read and is filled in from the germline J gene. V lost 1 base to trimming and J lost 8 bases, with 11 bases between them. The CDR3 is 13 residues long. Germline V lookup: CDR1 DFQATT, CDR2 SNEGSKA (reference sequence).

By frequency, this clone registers medium-sized. The read terminates 3 residues ahead of where the CDR3 ends, so the germline J gene completes it. The chain couples TRBV29-1 to TRBJ1-1; TRBD1 aligns across 10 bases. V shed 4 bases and J 5 bases; nucleotides not matched to a gene: 4. The CDR3 totals 13 residues. CDR1 is SQVTM and CDR2 is ANQGSEA in the germline V gene. The CDR3 sequence: CSVVGTGETEAFF. The CDR3 DNA, read in part, is TGCAGCGTTGTAGGGACAGGGGAAACTGAA.

Points on this clone: The read ends 3 residues shy of where the CDR3 ends; the end is completed using the germline J gene. The V gene is TRBV29-1, the J gene TRBJ2-5, with 11 bases identical to TRBD2. Germline assignment: CDR1 SQVTM and CDR2 ANQGSEA. Losses at the gene ends were 5 bases for V and 4 bases for J; bases not matched to a gene: 6. The CDR3 is 14 residues long. The covered CDR3 bases are TGCAGCGTTCCTTTAGCGGGAGGGCCAGAGACC. Translating it yields CSVPLAGGPET. The full CDR3 sequence reads CSVPLAGGPETQYF. Full variable domain (outside the CDR3, taken from reference TRBV29-1 and TRBJ2-5): SAVISQKPSRDICQRGTSLTIQCQVDSQVTMMFWYRQQPGQSLTLIATANQGSEATYESGFVIDKFPISRPNLTFSTLTVSNMSPEDSSIYLCSVPLAGGPETQYFGPGTRLLVL.